This record looks at one TCR beta chain sequence and its context. The data are from a study of control samples from healthy donors and cancer patients. CDR3 length: 16 residues. J was trimmed by 7 bases and V by 2 bases; bases with no gene match: 8. CDR1 SGHNT and CDR2 YYREEE come from the germline V gene (reference sequence). Produced via immunoSEQ multiplex PCR; TCRdb's table is partial and in-frame only. Here the sample spans over 150,000 clones, roughly 92% being singletons. The TCR sequence derives from a woman under 30 in good health. The chain joins TRBV5-4 to TRBJ1-4; TRBD1 matches at 10 bases. The specimen sequenced was blood. CDR3 nucleotides: TGTGCCAGCAGCTTAATAGGGGGACAGGGGACTGAAAAACTGTTTTTT. Its protein product is CASSLIGGQGTEKLFF.